A single sample is the source of the 28 T cell receptor beta chains below, sequenced in a study of neurological immune-mediated disorders. The time point: longitudinal time-point 1 (baseline). TCRdb fed the 5' RACE reads into MiXCR, producing one record per CDR3 protein. The repertoire has tens of thousands of distinct CDR3 sequences, about 3.3% of them found once; the top ten carry about 8%. Sequenced sample: PBMCs. Source of these receptors: a woman aged 55-70 years with multiple sclerosis.

This clonotype was counted many times. This chain joins TRBV15 and TRBJ2-1, with D perhaps TRBD2 (7 bases). The CDR3 length is 13 residues. CDR1 and CDR2 (germline): LNHNV, YYDKDF (reference sequence). V gave up 7 bases and J gave up 7 bases, with 14 bases separating them. CDR3 sequence reads: CATTPRGANEQFF. The CDR3 coding sequence is TGTGCCACCACTCCTCGGGGGGCAAATGAGCAGTTCTTC.

This clonotype occurred many times. The chain has TRBV11-2 and TRBJ1-4; maybe TRBD1 (6 bases). Deletions cut 5 bases from V and 2 bases from J, with 9 bases between. Germline lookup yields CDR1 SGHAT and CDR2 FQNNGV. The CDR3 extends over 14 amino acids. The DNA for the CDR3 is TGTGCCAGCAGCCGGGGGCGGACTAATGAAAAACTGTTTTTT. Encoded protein: CASSRGRTNEKLFF.

By share of the sample, this clonotype is medium-sized (0.01 to 0.1%). This chain uses TRBV5-1 with TRBJ1-1, with a possible D match to TRBD1 (6 bases). The length of the CDR3 is 14 residues. Per the germline V gene, CDR1 is SGHRS and CDR2 is YFSETQ. The V end was cut by 0 bases, the J end by 7 bases, with 13 bases between. The CDR3 coding sequence is TGCGCCAGCAGCTTGGTGGGGGGCGCGGTTGAAGCTTTCTTT. Translated, it gives CASSLVGGAVEAFF.

Ten or more counts support this clonotype. The J gene is TRBJ1-1, the V gene TRBV20-1, with 7 bases aligning to TRBD1. Germline V gene data show CDR1 as DFQATT and CDR2 as SNEGSKA (reference sequence). J lost 1 base, V lost 6 bases, and 8 bases had no gene match. This CDR3 region has 14 residues. In DNA, the CDR3 is TGCAGTGCGCCCGACAGGGTGTGGAACACTGAAGCTTTCTTT. Its translation: CSAPDRVWNTEAFF.

This clonotype has a count of ten or more. V is TRBV5-1 and J is TRBJ1-2, with D hard to call. Germline V gives CDR1 SGHRS, CDR2 YFSETQ. The V end was cut by 5 bases, the J end by 4 bases, with 12 bases between. The CDR3 runs 13 residues. CDR3 residues: CASRKEVGYGYTF. The CDR3 nucleotides read TGCGCCAGCAGGAAGGAGGTGGGCTATGGCTACACCTTC.

The table lists this clonotype with many counts. V is TRBV15 and J is TRBJ1-5; perhaps TRBD1 as D (6 bases). The germline gives CDR1 LNHNV, CDR2 YYDKDF (reference sequence). The CDR3 has 12 residues. Trimming cost V 5 bases and J 6 bases, with 8 bases left between them. The CDR3: CATSAGVQPQHF. As DNA, the CDR3 is TGTGCCACCAGCGCAGGGGTTCAGCCCCAGCATTTT.

This clonotype was recorded at least ten times. The CDR3 spells CASSQDRDWNTEAFF. The CDR3 region has the DNA TGCGCCAGCAGCCAAGATCGAGACTGGAACACTGAAGCTTTCTTT. This chain uses TRBV4-1 with TRBJ1-1; no firm D call. CDR3 length: 15 amino acids. The V end lost 0 bases, the J end lost 1 base, and 9 bases lay between the germline ends. The V gene's germline CDR1 is MGHRA and CDR2 YSYEKL.

This clonotype was picked up many times. In DNA form, the CDR3 reads TGTGCCAGCTCACCAGGGACAGGGACAAATCAGCCCCAGCATTTT. It codes for CASSPGTGTNQPQHF. The rearrangement links TRBV18 to TRBJ1-5; TRBD1 agrees at 9 bases. The length of the CDR3 is 15 residues. Germline assignment: CDR1 KGHSH and CDR2 LQKENI. The J segment lost 4 bases and the V segment lost 2 bases, leaving 3 bases of the junction unmatched.

This clonotype was seen repeatedly, ten times or more. The chain joins TRBV20-1 to TRBJ1-2; D unresolved. Germline V gene data show CDR1 as DFQATT and CDR2 as SNEGSKA (reference sequence). This CDR3 comprises 12 residues. V lost 1 base to trimming and J lost 8 bases, with 11 bases between them. The CDR3 here is CSARVRLGGYTF. The CDR3 region has the DNA TGCAGTGCTAGAGTTAGGCTGGGGGGCTACACCTTC.

This clonotype was seen only once. It is likely a read error, because the conserved phenylalanine at the end of the CDR3 is missing. The rearrangement links TRBV25-1 to TRBJ2-5; unclear D gene. V lost 2 bases, J lost 7 bases, and 14 bases lay in between. The CDR3 covers 14 residues. Germline V CDR1 and CDR2: MGHDK, SYGVNS. CDR3 sequence: CASSESGDRGTQYN. The DNA for the CDR3 is TGTGCCAGCAGTGAAAGTGGGGATAGAGGGACCCAGTACAAC.

This clonotype was counted between two and nine times. The V gene is TRBV3-1, the J gene TRBJ1-1; 8 nucleotides align to TRBD1. CDR1 and CDR2 from the germline V gene are LGHDT and YNNKEL (reference sequence). V dropped 4 bases and J dropped 11; count of bases not matched to a gene: 3. The CDR3 extends over 11 amino acids. CDR3 bases: TGTGCCAGCAGCCTGGACAGGGTGGCTTTCTTT. This codes for CASSLDRVAFF. Variable domain in full (rest from reference TRBV3-1 and TRBJ1-1): DTAVSQTPKYLVTQMGNDKSIKCEQNLGHDTMYWYKQDSKKFLKIMFSYNNKELIINETVPNRFSPKSPDKAHLNLHINSLELGDSAVYFCASSLDRVAFFGQGTRLTVV.

This clonotype was seen ten or more times. The chain links TRBV7-8 to TRBJ2-7; D possibly corresponds to TRBD1 (6 bases). There are 15 residues in the CDR3. V lost 3 bases and J lost 2, with 14 bases in between. In germline, CDR1 is SGHVS, CDR2 FQNEAQ. The CDR3 loop reads CASSLPATGTYEQYF. The CDR3 DNA sequence: TGTGCCAGCAGCTTGCCCGCGACAGGAACCTACGAGCAGTACTTC.

V usage is TRBV28 and J usage is TRBJ2-6; D ambiguous. Between the trimmed V and J ends, which lost 5 bases and 4 bases, there was a span of 12 bases. The CDR3 runs 15 residues. The V gene's germline CDR1 is MDHEN and CDR2 SYDVKM. As DNA, the CDR3 is TGTGCCAGCAGTCGAACGCATAGGGGGGCCAACGTCCTGACTTTC. Protein sequence: CASSRTHRGANVLTF.

Ten or more counts support this clonotype. The rearrangement joins TRBV7-9 to TRBJ1-5; D is unresolved. CDR3 length: 12 amino acids. The ends were cut back, 2 bases at V and 9 bases at J, with 8 bases in the middle. Per germline, CDR1 SEHNR and CDR2 FQNEAQ (reference sequence). CDR3 loop: CASSLSTGPQHF. DNA for the CDR3: TGTGCCAGCAGCTTAAGCACTGGGCCCCAGCATTTT.

This clonotype occurred many times. The chain links TRBV24-1 to TRBJ2-5; 8 bases map to TRBD1. The CDR3 has 16 residues. With V trimmed by 0 bases and J by 5 bases, 7 bases remained unmatched. Germline CDR1 reads KGHDR; CDR2 reads SFDVKD. The CDR3 DNA reads as TGTGCCACCAGTGATTTGTACTCGGACAGGGTCGAGACCCAGTACTTC. Translated: CATSDLYSDRVETQYF.

This clonotype was seen ten or more times. The rearrangement links TRBV20-1 to TRBJ1-1; 7 positions match TRBD1. CDR3 length equals 13 residues. The V gene's germline CDR1 is DFQATT and CDR2 SNEGSKA (reference sequence). The V gene end was trimmed by 7 bases and the J gene end by 1 base; junction bases not matched to a gene: 6. The CDR3 loop reads CSVDRVGNTEAFF. CDR3 coding DNA: TGCAGTGTTGACAGGGTTGGGAACACTGAAGCTTTCTTT.

This clonotype was seen more than once but under ten times. The V gene is TRBV20-1, the J gene TRBJ2-1; D is possibly TRBD2 (6 bases). Trimming removed 0 bases from V and 3 bases from J, with 6 bases in between. CDR1 is DFQATT and CDR2 is SNEGSKA in the germline V gene (reference sequence). This CDR3 comprises 13 residues. CDR3 DNA sequence: TGCAGTGCTAGAGAGGGGGGCTACAATGAGCAGTTCTTC. Translation gives CSAREGGYNEQFF.

This clonotype has at least ten counts. The V call is TRBV15, the J call TRBJ1-3; tentative D call: TRBD1 (6 bases). From germline, CDR1 is LNHNV and CDR2 YYDKDF (reference sequence). Deletions cut 4 bases from V and 2 bases from J, with 12 bases between. There are 15 residues in the CDR3. The CDR3: CATSTRGATGNTIYF. CDR3 in DNA: TGTGCCACCAGCACCAGGGGTGCGACTGGAAACACCATATATTTT.

This clonotype was detected many times. The chain couples TRBV10-3 to TRBJ1-1; D unclear. V lost 5 bases to trimming and J lost 11 bases, with 15 bases between them. Germline lookup yields CDR1 ENHRY and CDR2 SYGVKD. This CDR3 has 12 amino acids. CDR3: CAISKTLDGAFF. The CDR3 nucleotides read TGTGCCATCAGTAAAACACTCGACGGGGCTTTCTTT.

This clonotype showed up many times. The chain uses TRBV20-1 and TRBJ1-1; tentatively, D is TRBD1 (5 bases). CDR3 size: 15 residues. The germline CDR1 and CDR2 sequences are DFQATT and SNEGSKA (reference sequence). V was trimmed by 5 bases and J by 1 base, leaving 17 bases between them. For the CDR3, the DNA is TGCAGTGCTTCGCCTTACCAGGGAAGGAACACTGAAGCTTTCTTT. It specifies CSASPYQGRNTEAFF.

There are many counts of this clonotype. This chain links TRBV28 with TRBJ1-5, with D uncertain. V lost 6 bases and J 1 base, leaving 13 bases between the germline ends. This CDR3 contains 15 residues. Germline CDR1 and CDR2: MDHEN and SYDVKM. This chain's CDR3 is CASSPPRQSNQPQHF. The CDR3 nucleotides are TGTGCCAGCAGCCCCCCCCGCCAGAGCAATCAGCCCCAGCATTTT.

In this sample, this clonotype turned up many times. The chain has TRBV6-5 and TRBJ1-2; D remains unclear. Trimming pared 0 bases from V and 8 bases from J, leaving 16 bases between. Germline loops: CDR1 MNHEY, CDR2 SVGAGI. The CDR3 is 15 amino acids. The CDR3 loop reads CASSYSSGFLGGYTF. CDR3 nucleotides: TGTGCCAGCAGTTACTCCTCCGGGTTCTTGGGGGGCTACACCTTC.

This clonotype was found many times. The CDR3 sequence: CASSPKAGRISYNEQFF. CDR3 nucleotide sequence: TGTGCCAGCAGCCCCAAGGCTGGGCGGATCTCCTACAATGAGCAGTTCTTC. The V and J genes are TRBV11-2 and TRBJ2-1; D call uncertain. This CDR3 has 17 residues. Trimming took off 5 bases at V and 0 bases at J, with 17 bases between the two ends. Germline values: CDR1 SGHAT, CDR2 FQNNGV.

In this sample, this clonotype turned up many times. The chain combines TRBV20-1 with TRBJ1-4, with 10 positions matching TRBD1. With 6 bases clipped from V and 6 bases from J, the junction kept 4 bases outside the gene matches. Per germline, CDR1 DFQATT and CDR2 SNEGSKA (reference sequence). This CDR3 contains 13 residues. The CDR3 spells CSASTGGYEKLFF. DNA of the CDR3: TGCAGTGCCTCGACAGGGGGCTATGAAAAACTGTTTTTT.

V and J are TRBV18 and TRBJ1-1, with D perhaps matching TRBD1 (5 bases). Germline assignment: CDR1 KGHSH and CDR2 LQKENI. CDR3 length: 14 residues. The V and J ends lost 5 bases and 6 bases respectively, with 16 bases between them. The CDR3 DNA reads as TGTGCCAGCTCAGACATCATGCAGGGTGCTGAAGCTTTCTTT. This sequence encodes CASSDIMQGAEAFF.

This clonotype was recorded many times. This chain uses TRBV10-3 with TRBJ2-7; D perhaps matches TRBD2 (6 bases). Deletions cut 0 bases from V and 5 bases from J, with 17 bases between. Germline V CDR1 and CDR2: ENHRY, SYGVKD. This CDR3 is 16 amino acids long. The CDR3 loop is CAISESTRLGAHEQYF. The CDR3 nucleotides read TGTGCCATCAGTGAGTCGACTCGACTAGGTGCCCACGAGCAGTACTTC.

This clonotype was seen many times. This chain links TRBV20-1 with TRBJ1-1; D not certain. V was trimmed by 7 bases and J by 2 bases, leaving 11 bases between them. This CDR3 spans 12 amino acids. Germline CDR1 reads DFQATT; CDR2 reads SNEGSKA (reference sequence). The CDR3 sequence: CSGTRGNTEAFF. CDR3 bases: TGCAGTGGCACGAGAGGTAACACTGAAGCTTTCTTT.

At least ten counts were recorded for this clonotype. This chain connects TRBV6-6 to TRBJ2-2; D gene ambiguous. V shed 4 bases and J shed 3 bases, with 9 bases lying between them. The CDR3 totals 14 residues. From germline, CDR1 is MNHNY and CDR2 SVGAGI (reference sequence). The CDR3 DNA is TGTGCCAGCAGTTCGCGAAGAGACACCGGGGAGCTGTTTTTT. This gives the protein CASSSRRDTGELFF.